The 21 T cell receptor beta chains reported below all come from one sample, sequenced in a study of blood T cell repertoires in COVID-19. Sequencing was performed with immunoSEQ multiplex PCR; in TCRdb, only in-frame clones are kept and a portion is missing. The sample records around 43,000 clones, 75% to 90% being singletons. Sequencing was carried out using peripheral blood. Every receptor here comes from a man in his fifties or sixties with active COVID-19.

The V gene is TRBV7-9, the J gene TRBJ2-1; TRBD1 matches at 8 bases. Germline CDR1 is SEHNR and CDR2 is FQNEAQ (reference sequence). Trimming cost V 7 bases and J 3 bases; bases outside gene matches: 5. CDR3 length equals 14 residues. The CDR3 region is CASTDGTGYNEQFF. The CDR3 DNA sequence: TGTGCCAGCACCGACGGGACAGGCTACAATGAGCAGTTCTTC.

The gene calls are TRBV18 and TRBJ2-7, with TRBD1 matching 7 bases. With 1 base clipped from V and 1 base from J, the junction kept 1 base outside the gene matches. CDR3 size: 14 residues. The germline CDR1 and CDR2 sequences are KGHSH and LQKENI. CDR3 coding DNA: TGTGCCAGCTCACCACAACAGGGGTCCTACGAGCAGTACTTC. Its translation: CASSPQQGSYEQYF.

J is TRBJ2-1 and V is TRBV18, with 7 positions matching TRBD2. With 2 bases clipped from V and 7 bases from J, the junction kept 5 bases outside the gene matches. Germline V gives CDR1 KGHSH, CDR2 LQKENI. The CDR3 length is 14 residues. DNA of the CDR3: TGTGCCAGCTCACCAGTCAGCGGGACGAATGAGCAGTTCTTC. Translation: CASSPVSGTNEQFF. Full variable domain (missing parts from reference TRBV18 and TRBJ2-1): NAGVMQNPRHLVRRRGQEARLRCSPMKGHSHVYWYRQLPEEGLKFMVYLQKENIIDESGMPKERFSAEFPKEGPSILRIQQVVRGDSAAYFCASSPVSGTNEQFFGPGTRLTVL.

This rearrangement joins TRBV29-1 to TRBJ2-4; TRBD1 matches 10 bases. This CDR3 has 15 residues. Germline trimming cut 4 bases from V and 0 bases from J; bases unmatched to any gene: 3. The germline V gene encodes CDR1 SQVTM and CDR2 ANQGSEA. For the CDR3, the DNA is TGCAGCGTTGTCCGGGACAGGGGAGCCAAAAACATTCAGTACTTC. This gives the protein CSVVRDRGAKNIQYF.

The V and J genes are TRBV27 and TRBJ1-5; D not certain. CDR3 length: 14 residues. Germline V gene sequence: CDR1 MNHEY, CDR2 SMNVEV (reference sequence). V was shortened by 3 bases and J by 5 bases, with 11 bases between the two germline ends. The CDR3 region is CASSLLGRDQPQHF. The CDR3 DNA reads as TGTGCCAGCAGTTTGTTGGGGAGGGATCAGCCCCAGCATTTT.

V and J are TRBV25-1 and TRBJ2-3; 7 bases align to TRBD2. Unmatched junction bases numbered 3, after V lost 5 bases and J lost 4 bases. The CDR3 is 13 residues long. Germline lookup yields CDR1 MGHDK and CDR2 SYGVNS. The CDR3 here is CASSHGRSDTQYF. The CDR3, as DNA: TGTGCCAGCAGTCACGGGAGGTCAGATACGCAGTATTTT.

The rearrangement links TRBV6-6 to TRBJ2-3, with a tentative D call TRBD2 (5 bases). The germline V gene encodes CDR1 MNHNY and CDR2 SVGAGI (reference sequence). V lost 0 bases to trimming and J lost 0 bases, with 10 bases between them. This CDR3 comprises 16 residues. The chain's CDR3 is CASSYSRVGSTDTQYF. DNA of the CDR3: TGTGCCAGCAGTTACTCGAGGGTAGGGAGCACAGATACGCAGTATTTT.

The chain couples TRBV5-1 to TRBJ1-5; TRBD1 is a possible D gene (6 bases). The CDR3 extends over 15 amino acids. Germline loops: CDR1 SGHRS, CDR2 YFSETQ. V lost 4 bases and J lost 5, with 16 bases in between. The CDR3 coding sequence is TGCGCCAGCAGCCCGTCGGGGACACAAGATCAGCCCCAGCATTTT. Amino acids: CASSPSGTQDQPQHF.

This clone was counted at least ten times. The CDR3 nucleotides read TGTGCCAGCAGTGCCGGGACTACCCTCGAAGAGCAGTACTTC. It encodes CASSAGTTLEEQYF. The gene calls are TRBV27 and TRBJ2-7, with 7 bases fitting TRBD2. With 5 bases clipped from V and 7 bases from J, the junction kept 11 bases outside the gene matches. CDR1 and CDR2 (germline): MNHEY, SMNVEV (reference sequence). This CDR3 has 14 amino acids.

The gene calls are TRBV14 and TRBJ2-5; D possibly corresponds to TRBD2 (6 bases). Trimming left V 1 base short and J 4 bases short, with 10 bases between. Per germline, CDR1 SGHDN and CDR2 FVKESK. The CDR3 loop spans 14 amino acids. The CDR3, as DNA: TGTGCCAGCAGCCAAGGTCTAGCGCCAGAGACCCAGTACTTC. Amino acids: CASSQGLAPETQYF.

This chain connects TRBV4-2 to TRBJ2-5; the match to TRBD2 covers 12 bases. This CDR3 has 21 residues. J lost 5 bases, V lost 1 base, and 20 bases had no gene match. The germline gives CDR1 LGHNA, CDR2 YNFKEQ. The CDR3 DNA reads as TGTGCCAGCAGCCAAGGAGGGGGCCTTTATTCTAGCGGGAGGGCCGGGGAGACCCAGTACTTC. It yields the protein CASSQGGGLYSSGRAGETQYF.

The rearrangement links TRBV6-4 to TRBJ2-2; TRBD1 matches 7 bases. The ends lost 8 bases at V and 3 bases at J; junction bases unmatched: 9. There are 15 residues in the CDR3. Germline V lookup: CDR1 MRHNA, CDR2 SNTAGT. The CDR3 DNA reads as TGTGCCAGCTCCAAGGACAGGCCCGACACCGGGGAGCTGTTTTTT. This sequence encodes CASSKDRPDTGELFF.

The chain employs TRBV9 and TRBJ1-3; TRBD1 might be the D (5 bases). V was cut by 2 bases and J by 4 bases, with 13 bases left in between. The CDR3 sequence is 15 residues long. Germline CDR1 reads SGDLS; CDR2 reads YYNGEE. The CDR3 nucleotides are TGTGCCAGCAGCGTGGGAGGGACCGCGGGAAACACCATATATTTT. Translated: CASSVGGTAGNTIYF. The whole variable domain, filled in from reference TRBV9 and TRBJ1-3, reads DSGVTQTPKHLITATGQRVTLRCSPRSGDLSVYWYQQSLDQGLQFLIQYYNGEERAKGNILERFSAQQFPDLHSELNLSSLELGDSALYFCASSVGGTAGNTIYFGEGSWLTVV.

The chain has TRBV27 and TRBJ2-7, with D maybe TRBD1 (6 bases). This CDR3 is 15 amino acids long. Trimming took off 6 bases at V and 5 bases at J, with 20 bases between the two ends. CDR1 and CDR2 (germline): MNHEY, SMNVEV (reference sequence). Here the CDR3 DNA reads TGTGCCAGCAGCCCGGGTTGGGGGCCCTACGACGAGCAGTACTTC. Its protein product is CASSPGWGPYDEQYF.

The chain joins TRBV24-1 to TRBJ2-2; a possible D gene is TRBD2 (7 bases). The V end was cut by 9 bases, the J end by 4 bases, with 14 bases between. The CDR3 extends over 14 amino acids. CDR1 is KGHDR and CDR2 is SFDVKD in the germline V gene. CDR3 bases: TGTGCCACCGGGAGGGGGGTTGCCACCGGGGAGCTGTTTTTT. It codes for CATGRGVATGELFF.

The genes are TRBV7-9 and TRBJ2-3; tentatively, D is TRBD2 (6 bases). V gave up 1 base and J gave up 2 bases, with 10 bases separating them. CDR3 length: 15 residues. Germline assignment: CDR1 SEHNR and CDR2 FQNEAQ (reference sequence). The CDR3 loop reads CASSLGTTSTDTQYF. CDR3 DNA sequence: TGTGCCAGCAGCTTAGGGACTACCTCCACAGATACGCAGTATTTT.

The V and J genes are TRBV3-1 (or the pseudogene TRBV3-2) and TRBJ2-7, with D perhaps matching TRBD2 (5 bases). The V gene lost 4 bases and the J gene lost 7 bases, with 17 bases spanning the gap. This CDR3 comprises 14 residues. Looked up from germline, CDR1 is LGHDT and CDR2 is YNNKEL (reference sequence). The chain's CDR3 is CASSRAEARGEQYF. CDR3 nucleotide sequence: TGTGCCAGCAGCCGAGCCGAGGCTAGAGGGGAGCAGTACTTC.

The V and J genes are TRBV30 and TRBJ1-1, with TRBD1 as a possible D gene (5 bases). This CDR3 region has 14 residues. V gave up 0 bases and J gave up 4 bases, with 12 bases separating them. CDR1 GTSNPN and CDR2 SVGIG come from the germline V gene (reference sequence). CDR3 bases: TGTGCCTGGAGTGTAGGGACTTGGAGCACTGAAGCTTTCTTT. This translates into CAWSVGTWSTEAFF.

The CDR3 is CASSLRTSSYEQYF. The CDR3 bases are TGTGCCAGCAGCTTAAGGACTAGCAGCTACGAGCAGTACTTC. The chain recombines TRBV11-1 with TRBJ2-7; TRBD2 agrees at 8 bases. The CDR3 runs to 14 residues. Unmatched junction bases numbered 3, after V lost 2 bases and J lost 3 bases. Germline loops: CDR1 SGHAT, CDR2 FQDESV (reference sequence).

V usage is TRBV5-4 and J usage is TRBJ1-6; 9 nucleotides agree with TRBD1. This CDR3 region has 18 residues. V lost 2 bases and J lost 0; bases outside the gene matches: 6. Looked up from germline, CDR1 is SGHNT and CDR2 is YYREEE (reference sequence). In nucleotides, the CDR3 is TGTGCCAGCAGCTTAACCGGGACAGGGTTCTCCTATAATTCACCCCTCCACTTT. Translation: CASSLTGTGFSYNSPLHF.

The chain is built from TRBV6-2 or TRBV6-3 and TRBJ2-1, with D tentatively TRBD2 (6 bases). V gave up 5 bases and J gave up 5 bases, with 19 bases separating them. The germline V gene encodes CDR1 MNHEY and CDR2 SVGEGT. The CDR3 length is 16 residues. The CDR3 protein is CASSAERVRWNNEQFF. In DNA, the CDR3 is TGTGCCAGCAGTGCCGAGCGGGTCAGGTGGAACAATGAGCAGTTCTTC.